This is a list of T cell receptor beta chains from one sample in a study of graft-versus-host responses after intestinal transplantation. The repertoire was sequenced with immunoSEQ multiplex PCR; TCRdb's copy has only in-frame clones and lacks some. The table lists 85,000 to 110,000 clones, approximately 93% of them singletons, with less than 1.5% in the top ten. These receptors' targets are unknown. The sequencing used unstimulated CD8+ T cells sorted from spleen or lymph node cells, collected before intestinal transplant. All receptors derive from a human donor who received an intestinal transplant. Both conserved end residues are part of each CDR3. Each record gives: CDR3 protein, CDR3 DNA, clone size, J gene, V gene, D gene. D genes are given only for firm matches. The size field is filled for only some rows; it gives once, few, many or a size class.

CDR3: CASSLLSGGANGELFF; DNA: TGCGCCAGCAGCTTGTTGAGCGGGGGGGCGAACGGGGAGCTGTTTTTT; size: -; J: TRBJ2-2; V: TRBV5-1; D: TRBD2
CDR3: CASSATRDRGSYEQYF; DNA: TGTGCCAGCAGCGCCACACGGGACAGGGGATCCTACGAGCAGTACTTC; size: -; J: TRBJ2-7; V: TRBV11-2; D: TRBD1
CDR3: CASSSPMRDEQFF; DNA: TGTGCCAGCAGCTCCCCCATGAGGGATGAGCAGTTCTTC; size: -; J: TRBJ2-1; V: TRBV9; D: -
CDR3: CACPPRQGYEQYF; DNA: TGTGCCTGCCCCCCCCGGCAGGGTTACGAGCAGTACTTC; size: once; J: TRBJ2-7; V: TRBV30; D: -
CDR3: CASLGRGASYGYTF; DNA: TGTGCCAGCCTAGGACGGGGGGCCTCCTATGGCTACACCTTC; size: -; J: TRBJ1-2; V: TRBV6-5; D: -
CDR3: CASFLGDTQYF; DNA: TGTGCCAGCTTTTTGGGAGATACGCAGTATTTT; size: -; J: TRBJ2-3; V: TRBV6-5; D: -
CDR3: CASSPLENEAFF; DNA: TGTGCCAGCAGTCCATTAGAAAATGAAGCTTTCTTT; size: -; J: TRBJ1-1; V: TRBV6-5; D: -
CDR3: CASSSLSRGGLTYEQYF; DNA: TGTGCCAGCAGCTCCCTTAGTAGGGGGGGATTGACCTACGAGCAGTACTTC; size: -; J: TRBJ2-7; V: TRBV5-4; D: -
CDR3: CASRQSGGYNEQFF; DNA: TGTGCCAGCAGACAGAGCGGGGGCTACAATGAGCAGTTCTTC; size: once; J: TRBJ2-1; V: TRBV27; D: TRBD2
CDR3: CASNGGTTEAFF; DNA: TGTGCCAGCAACGGGGGGACGACTGAAGCTTTCTTT; size: -; J: TRBJ1-1; V: TRBV13; D: -
CDR3: CASSLTPAPGGAFF; DNA: TGTGCCAGCAGCTTGACACCGGCGCCCGGAGGAGCTTTCTTT; size: -; J: TRBJ1-1; V: TRBV5-6; D: -
CDR3: CASSQVGGFNYGYTF; DNA: TGCGCCAGCAGCCAAGTGGGGGGGTTTAACTATGGCTACACCTTC; size: -; J: TRBJ1-2; V: TRBV4-1; D: -
CDR3: CASSFRDTQYF; DNA: TGCGCCAGCAGCTTCAGAGATACGCAGTATTTT; size: -; J: TRBJ2-3; V: TRBV5-1; D: -
CDR3: CASSIGTSGGTDTQYF; DNA: TGTGCCAGCAGCATCGGGACTAGCGGGGGTACAGATACGCAGTATTTT; size: -; J: TRBJ2-3; V: TRBV5-8; D: TRBD2
CDR3: CASSFGQDRQPQHF; DNA: TGTGCCAGCAGTTTCGGGCAGGATCGTCAGCCCCAGCATTTT; size: -; J: TRBJ1-5; V: TRBV27; D: -
CDR3: CASQIAGGPETQYF; DNA: TGTGCCAGCCAAATAGCGGGGGGGCCAGAGACCCAGTACTTC; size: -; J: TRBJ2-5; V: TRBV6-1; D: TRBD2